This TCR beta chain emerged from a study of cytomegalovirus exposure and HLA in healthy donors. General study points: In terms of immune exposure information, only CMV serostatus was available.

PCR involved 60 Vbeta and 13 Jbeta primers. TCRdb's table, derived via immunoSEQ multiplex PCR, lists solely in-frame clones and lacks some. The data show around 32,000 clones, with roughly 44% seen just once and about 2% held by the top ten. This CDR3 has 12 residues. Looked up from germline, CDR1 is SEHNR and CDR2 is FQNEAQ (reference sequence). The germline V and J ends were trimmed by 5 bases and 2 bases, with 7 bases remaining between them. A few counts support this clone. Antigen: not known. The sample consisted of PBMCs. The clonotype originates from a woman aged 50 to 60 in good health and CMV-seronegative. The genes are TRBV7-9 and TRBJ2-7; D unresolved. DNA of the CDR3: TGTGCCAGCAGCCACGGTGCCTACGAGCAGTACTTC. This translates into CASSHGAYEQYF. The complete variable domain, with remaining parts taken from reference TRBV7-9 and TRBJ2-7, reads DTGVSQNPRHKITKRGQNVTFRCDPISEHNRLYWYRQTLGQGPEFLTYFQNEAQLEKSRLLSDRFSAERPKGSFSTLEIQRTEQGDSAMYLCASSHGAYEQYFGPGTRLTVT.